This T cell receptor beta chain was retrieved from a study of T-cell memory formation after mild COVID-19. This clonotype showed up just a few times. TCRdb redid the calling of the 5' RACE reads with MiXCR, one entry per CDR3 protein. The sample has roughly 110,000 distinct CDR3 sequences, around 15% seen once; the top ten hold less than 40%. Trimming left V 6 bases short and J 5 bases short, with 14 bases between. The CDR3 totals 13 residues. Germline loops: CDR1 SEHNR, CDR2 FQNEAQ (reference sequence). The V gene is TRBV7-9, the J gene TRBJ2-7; perhaps TRBD1 as D (6 bases). The material sequenced was PBMCs or a T cell subset sorted from them (not recorded which). The receptor was derived from a man aged 18-30 years who had mild COVID-19 (a few samples of this study predate the infection). Cell type and time point are not known. CDR3 sequence: CASSSQGPHEQYV. As DNA, the CDR3 is TGTGCCAGCAGTTCTCAGGGGCCCCACGAGCAGTACGTC.